This TCR beta chain emerged from a study of cytomegalovirus exposure and HLA in healthy donors. Study overall: Of all 400 or so donors who were genotyped, roughly 81% belonged to the Caucasian-associated ancestry cluster.

Study-level findings and limits: TCR beta sequences numbering around 15,000 were associated with HLA alleles at 0.05 false discovery rate in a later analysis. There were a few CMV-associated chains whose specificity for CMV antigens was confirmed in vitro.

Trimming took 8 bases from V and 8 from J; bases not matched to a gene: 17. CDR3 length: 15 residues. CDR1 MNHNS and CDR2 SASEGT come from the germline V gene. In the PCR, 60 Vbeta and 13 Jbeta primers were used. TCRdb's table, derived via immunoSEQ multiplex PCR, lists solely in-frame clones and lacks some. The sample yields 90,000 to 100,000 clones, approximately 77% seen once. This clone has just one count. Its matching antigen is unknown. This receptor was identified in a woman between 35 and 50 years old in good health and CMV-seronegative. Source material: PBMCs. The chain carries TRBV6-1 and TRBJ1-1; 7 bases match TRBD1. The CDR3 sequence is CASYGKGQTFPEAFF. CDR3 DNA: TGTGCCAGCTATGGGAAGGGACAGACCTTCCCCGAAGCTTTCTTT.